This TCR beta chain was sequenced for a study of T cell clonotyping in hematopoietic cell transplantation. TCRdb's table, derived via immunoSEQ multiplex PCR, lists solely in-frame clones and lacks some. The sample has 9,500 to 12,000 clones, around nine tenths seen once. Findings and limits, study-wide: At the given depth, recipient repertoires were over 97% de novo clonotypes. After transplant, recipient diversity fell while pathologically expanded clonotypes grew through day 180. CD4 and CD8 repertoire contributions could not be separated without sorting. Graft donor and pretransplant recipient Inverse Simpson Index values predicted broader posttransplant TCR diversity.

Worth noting for this clone: No antigen is known for it.

This clonotype was obtained from a male patient aged 60 to 75 who had an allogeneic stem cell transplant from an unrelated donor, so the T cells may come from the graft donor. Some clones in this sample may be carry-over from other donors' samples. The sequencing here drew on PBMCs, taken 180 days after allogeneic stem cell transplant.

CDR3 sequence reads: CASSTRRGTGSDEQYF. The CDR3 DNA follows: TGTGCCAGTAGTACTCGACGCGGGACAGGGTCCGACGAGCAGTACTTC. This chain joins TRBV19 and TRBJ2-7, with 9 bases matching TRBD1. This CDR3 is 16 amino acids long. Trimming removed 4 bases from V and 5 bases from J; junction bases left unmatched: 12. Looked up from germline, CDR1 is LNHDA and CDR2 is SQIVND (reference sequence).